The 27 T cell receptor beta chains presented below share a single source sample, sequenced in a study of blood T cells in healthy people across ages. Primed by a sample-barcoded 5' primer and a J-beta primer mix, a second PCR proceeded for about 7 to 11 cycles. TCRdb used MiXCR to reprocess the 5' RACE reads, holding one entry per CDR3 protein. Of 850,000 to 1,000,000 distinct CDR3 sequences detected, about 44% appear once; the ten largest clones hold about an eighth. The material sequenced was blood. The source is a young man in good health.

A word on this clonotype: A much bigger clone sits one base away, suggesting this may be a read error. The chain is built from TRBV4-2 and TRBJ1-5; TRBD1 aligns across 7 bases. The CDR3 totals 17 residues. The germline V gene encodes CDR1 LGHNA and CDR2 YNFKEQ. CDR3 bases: TGTGCCAGCAGCCAATCAGGGGGAAGATATAGCAATCAGCCCCGGCATTTT. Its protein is CASSQSGGRYSNQPRHF.

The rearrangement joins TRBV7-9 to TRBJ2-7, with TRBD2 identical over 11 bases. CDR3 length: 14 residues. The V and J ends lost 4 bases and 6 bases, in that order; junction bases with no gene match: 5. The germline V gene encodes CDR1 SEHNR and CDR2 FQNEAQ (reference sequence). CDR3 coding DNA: TGTGCCAGCAGCTCCGGACTAGCGGGCCCCGAGCAGTACTTC. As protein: CASSSGLAGPEQYF.

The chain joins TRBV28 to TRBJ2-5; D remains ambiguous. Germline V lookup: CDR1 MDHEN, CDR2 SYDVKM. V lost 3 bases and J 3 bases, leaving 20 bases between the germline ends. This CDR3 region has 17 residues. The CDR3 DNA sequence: TGTGCCAGCAGTTTTATGACGGAGCTTTTGGGTGAAGAGACCCAGTACTTC. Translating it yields CASSFMTELLGEETQYF.

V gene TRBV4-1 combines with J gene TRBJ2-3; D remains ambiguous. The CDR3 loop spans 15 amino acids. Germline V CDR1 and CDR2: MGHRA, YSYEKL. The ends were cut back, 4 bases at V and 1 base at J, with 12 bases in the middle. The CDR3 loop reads CASSPTETRTDTQYF. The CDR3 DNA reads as TGCGCCAGCAGCCCAACAGAGACCCGCACAGATACGCAGTATTTT.

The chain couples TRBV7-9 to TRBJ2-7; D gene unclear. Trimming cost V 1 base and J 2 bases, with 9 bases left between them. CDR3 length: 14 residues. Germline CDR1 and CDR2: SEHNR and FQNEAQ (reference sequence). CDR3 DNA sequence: TGTGCCAGCAGCTTAGTTCCTGCTGCCTACGAGCAGTACTTC. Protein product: CASSLVPAAYEQYF.

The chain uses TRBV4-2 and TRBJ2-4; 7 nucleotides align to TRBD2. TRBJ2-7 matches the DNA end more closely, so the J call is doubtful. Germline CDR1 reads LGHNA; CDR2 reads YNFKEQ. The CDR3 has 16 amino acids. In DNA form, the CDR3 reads TGTGCCAGCAGCCAAGAATCCGCTGCGGGGGTCTACGAGCAGTACTTC. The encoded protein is CASSQESAAGVYEQYF.

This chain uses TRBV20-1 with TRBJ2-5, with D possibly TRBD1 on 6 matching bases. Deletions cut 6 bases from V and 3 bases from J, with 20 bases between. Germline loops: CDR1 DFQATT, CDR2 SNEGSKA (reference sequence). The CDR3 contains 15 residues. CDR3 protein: CSAIKPDSGKETQYF. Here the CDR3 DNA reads TGCAGTGCCATAAAACCGGACAGCGGAAAAGAGACCCAGTACTTC.

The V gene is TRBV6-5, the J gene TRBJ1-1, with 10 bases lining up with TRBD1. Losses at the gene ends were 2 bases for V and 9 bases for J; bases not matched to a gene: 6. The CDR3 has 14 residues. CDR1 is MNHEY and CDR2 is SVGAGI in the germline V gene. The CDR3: CASSYEGQGIQAFF. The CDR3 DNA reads TGTGCCAGCAGTTACGAGGGACAGGGGATCCAAGCTTTCTTT.

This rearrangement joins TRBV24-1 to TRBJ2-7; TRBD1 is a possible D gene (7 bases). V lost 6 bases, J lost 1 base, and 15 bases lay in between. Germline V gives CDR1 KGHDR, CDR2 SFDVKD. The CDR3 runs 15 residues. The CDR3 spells CATSSATGRSYEQYF. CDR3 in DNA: TGTGCCACCAGTTCGGCGACAGGGAGGTCCTACGAGCAGTACTTC.

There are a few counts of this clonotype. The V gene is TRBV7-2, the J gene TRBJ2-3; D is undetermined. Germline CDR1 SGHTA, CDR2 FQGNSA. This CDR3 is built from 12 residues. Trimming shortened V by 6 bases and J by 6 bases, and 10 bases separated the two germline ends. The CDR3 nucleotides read TGTGCCAGCAGATCATCCGTGGATACGCAGTATTTT. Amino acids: CASRSSVDTQYF.

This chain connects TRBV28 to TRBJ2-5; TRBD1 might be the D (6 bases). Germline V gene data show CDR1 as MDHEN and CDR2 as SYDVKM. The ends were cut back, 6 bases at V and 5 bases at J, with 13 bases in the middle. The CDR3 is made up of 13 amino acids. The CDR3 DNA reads TGTGCCAGCAGGACAGGTCTCGTGGAGACCCAGTACTTC. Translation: CASRTGLVETQYF.

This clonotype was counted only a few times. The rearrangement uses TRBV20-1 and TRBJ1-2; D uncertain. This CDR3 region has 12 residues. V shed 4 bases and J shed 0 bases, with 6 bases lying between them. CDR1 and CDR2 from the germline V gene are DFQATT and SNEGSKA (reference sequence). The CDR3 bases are TGCAGTGCTACGTTAGCTAACTATGGCTACACCTTC. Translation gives CSATLANYGYTF.

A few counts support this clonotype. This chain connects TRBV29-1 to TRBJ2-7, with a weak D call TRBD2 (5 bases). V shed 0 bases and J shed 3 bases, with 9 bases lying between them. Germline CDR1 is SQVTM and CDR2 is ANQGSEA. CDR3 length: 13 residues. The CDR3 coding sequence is TGCAGCGTTGAAGAGGACGGGATCTACGAGCAGTACTTC. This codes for CSVEEDGIYEQYF.

CDR3: CASSRGTFSYGYTF. DNA for the CDR3: TGCGCCAGCAGCCGAGGGACTTTTAGCTATGGCTACACCTTC. The V gene is TRBV4-1, the J gene TRBJ1-2; D is possibly TRBD1 (5 bases). The CDR3 totals 14 residues. V shed 4 bases and J shed 4 bases, with 13 bases lying between them. Germline V CDR1 and CDR2: MGHRA, YSYEKL.

CDR3 in DNA: TGTGCCAGCAGTCCGGACGGTGGAGCCTCCTACGAGCAGTACTTC. It translates to CASSPDGGASYEQYF. The chain uses TRBV7-9 and TRBJ2-7; no clear D gene. Germline-derived CDR1 and CDR2 are SEHNR and FQNEAQ (reference sequence). This CDR3 contains 15 residues. V shed 6 bases and J shed 0 bases, with 15 bases lying between them.

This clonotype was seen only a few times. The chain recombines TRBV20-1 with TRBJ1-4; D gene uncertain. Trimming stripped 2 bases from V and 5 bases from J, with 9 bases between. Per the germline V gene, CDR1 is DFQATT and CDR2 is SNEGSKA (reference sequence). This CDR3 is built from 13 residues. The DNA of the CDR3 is TGCAGTGCTAGAAGTCAGGTCAATGAAAAACTGTTTTTT. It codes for CSARSQVNEKLFF.

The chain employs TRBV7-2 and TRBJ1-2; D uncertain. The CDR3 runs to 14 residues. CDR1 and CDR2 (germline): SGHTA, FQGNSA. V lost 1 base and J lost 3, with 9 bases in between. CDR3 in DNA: TGTGCCAGCAGCTTAGGGGCGACGGACTATGGCTACACCTTC. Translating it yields CASSLGATDYGYTF.

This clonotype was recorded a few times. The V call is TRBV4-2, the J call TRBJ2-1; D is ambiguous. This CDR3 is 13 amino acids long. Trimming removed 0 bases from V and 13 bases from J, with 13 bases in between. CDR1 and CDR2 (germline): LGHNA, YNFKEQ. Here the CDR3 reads CASSQDSTLLQFF. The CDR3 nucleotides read TGTGCCAGCAGCCAAGATAGTACCCTATTACAGTTCTTC.

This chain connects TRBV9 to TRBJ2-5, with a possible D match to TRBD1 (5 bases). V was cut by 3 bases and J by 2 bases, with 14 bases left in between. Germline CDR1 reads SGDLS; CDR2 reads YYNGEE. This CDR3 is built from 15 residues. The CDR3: CASSAHGAWQETQYF. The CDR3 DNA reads TGTGCCAGCAGCGCGCATGGGGCCTGGCAAGAGACCCAGTACTTC.

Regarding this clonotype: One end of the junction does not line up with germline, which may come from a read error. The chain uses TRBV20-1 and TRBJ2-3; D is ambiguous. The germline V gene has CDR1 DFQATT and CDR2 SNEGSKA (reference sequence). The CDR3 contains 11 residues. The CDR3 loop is CSARDSDTQYF. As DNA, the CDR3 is TGCAGTGCGAGAGATTCCGATACGCAGTATTTT.

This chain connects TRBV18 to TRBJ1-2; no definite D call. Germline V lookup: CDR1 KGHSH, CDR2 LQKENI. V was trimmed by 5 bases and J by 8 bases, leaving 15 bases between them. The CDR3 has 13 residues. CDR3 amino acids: CASSSSDTRGYTF. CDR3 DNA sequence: TGTGCCAGCTCATCATCCGACACGAGGGGCTACACCTTC.

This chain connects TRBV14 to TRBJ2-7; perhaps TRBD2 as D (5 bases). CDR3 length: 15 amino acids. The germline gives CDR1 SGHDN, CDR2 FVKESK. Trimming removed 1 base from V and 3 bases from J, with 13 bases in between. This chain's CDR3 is CASSQGCGQLYEQYF. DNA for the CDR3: TGTGCCAGCAGCCAAGGATGCGGGCAGCTCTACGAGCAGTACTTC.

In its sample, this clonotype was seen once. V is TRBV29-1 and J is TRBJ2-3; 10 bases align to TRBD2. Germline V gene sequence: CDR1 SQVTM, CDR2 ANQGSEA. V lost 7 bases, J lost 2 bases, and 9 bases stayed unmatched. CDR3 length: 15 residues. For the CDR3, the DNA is TGCAGCGGAGCGGGGGGGCGCAGGGACACAGATACGCAGTATTTT. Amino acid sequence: CSGAGGRRDTDTQYF.

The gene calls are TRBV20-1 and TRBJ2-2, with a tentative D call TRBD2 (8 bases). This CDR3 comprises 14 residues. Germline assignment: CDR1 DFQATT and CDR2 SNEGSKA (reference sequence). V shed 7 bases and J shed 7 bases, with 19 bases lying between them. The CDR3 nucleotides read TGCAGTGGTTCTTACGGGGGGGACAGCGGGGAGCTGTTTTTT. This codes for CSGSYGGDSGELFF.

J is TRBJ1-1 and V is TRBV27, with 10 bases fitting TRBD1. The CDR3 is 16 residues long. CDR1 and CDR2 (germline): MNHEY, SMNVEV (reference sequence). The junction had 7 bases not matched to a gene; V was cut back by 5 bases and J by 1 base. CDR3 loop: CASSVWDRGSNTEAFF. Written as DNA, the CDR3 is TGTGCCAGCAGTGTTTGGGACAGGGGATCGAACACTGAAGCTTTCTTT.

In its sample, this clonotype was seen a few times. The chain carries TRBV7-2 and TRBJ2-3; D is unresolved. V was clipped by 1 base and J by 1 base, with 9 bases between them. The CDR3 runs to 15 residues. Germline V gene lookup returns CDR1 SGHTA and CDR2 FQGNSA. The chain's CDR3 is CASSLGIDRTDTQYF. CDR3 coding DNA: TGTGCCAGCAGCTTAGGCATAGACCGCACAGATACGCAGTATTTT.

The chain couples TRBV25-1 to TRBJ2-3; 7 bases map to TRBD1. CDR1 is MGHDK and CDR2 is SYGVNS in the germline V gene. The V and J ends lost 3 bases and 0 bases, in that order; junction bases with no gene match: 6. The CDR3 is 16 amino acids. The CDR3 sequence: CASSDTTGSSTDTQYF. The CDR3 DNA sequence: TGTGCCAGCAGTGATACGACAGGGTCGAGCACAGATACGCAGTATTTT.